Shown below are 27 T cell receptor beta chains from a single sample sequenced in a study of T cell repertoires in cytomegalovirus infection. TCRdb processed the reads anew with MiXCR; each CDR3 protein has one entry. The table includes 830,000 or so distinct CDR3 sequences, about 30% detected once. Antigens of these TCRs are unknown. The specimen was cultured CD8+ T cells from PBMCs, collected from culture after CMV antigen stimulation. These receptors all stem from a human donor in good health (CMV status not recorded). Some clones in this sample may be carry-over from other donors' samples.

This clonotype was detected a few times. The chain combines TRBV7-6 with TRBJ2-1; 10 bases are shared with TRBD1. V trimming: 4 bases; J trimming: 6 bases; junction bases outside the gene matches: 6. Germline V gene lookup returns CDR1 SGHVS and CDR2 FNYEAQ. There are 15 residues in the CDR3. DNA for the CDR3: TGTGCCAGCAGCTCTTCCGGGACAGGGGTCAATGAGCAGTTCTTC. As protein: CASSSSGTGVNEQFF.

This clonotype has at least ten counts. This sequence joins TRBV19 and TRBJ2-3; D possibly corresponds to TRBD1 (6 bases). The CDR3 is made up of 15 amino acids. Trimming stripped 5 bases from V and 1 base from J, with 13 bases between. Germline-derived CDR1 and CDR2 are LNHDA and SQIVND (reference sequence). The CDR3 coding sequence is TGTGCCAGTAGTGACAGGTCAAAGGGCACAGATACGCAGTATTTT. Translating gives CASSDRSKGTDTQYF.

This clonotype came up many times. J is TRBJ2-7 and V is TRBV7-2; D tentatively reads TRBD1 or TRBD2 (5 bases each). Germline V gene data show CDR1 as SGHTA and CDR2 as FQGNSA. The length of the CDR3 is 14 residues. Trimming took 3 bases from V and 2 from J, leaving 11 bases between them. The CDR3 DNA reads TGTGCCAGCAGCTTGGGGACGAGTGCCTACGAGCAGTACTTC. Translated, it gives CASSLGTSAYEQYF.

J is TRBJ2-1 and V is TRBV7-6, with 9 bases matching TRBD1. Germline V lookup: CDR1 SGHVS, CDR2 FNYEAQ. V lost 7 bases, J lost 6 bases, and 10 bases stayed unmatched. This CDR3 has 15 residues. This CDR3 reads CASIIQGAQINEQFF. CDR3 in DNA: TGTGCCAGCATCATACAGGGGGCCCAAATCAATGAGCAGTTCTTC.

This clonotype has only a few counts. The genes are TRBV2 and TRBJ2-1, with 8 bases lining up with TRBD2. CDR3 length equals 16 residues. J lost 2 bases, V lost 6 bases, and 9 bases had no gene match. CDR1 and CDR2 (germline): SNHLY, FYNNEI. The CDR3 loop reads CASRRISGGPYNEQFF. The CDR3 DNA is TGTGCCAGCAGAAGAATCAGCGGGGGACCCTACAATGAGCAGTTCTTC.

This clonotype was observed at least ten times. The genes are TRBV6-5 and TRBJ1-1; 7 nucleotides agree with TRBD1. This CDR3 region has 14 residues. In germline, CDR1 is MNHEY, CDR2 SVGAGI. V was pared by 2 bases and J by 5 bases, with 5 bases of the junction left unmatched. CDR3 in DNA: TGTGCCAGCAGTTACCTAGGGGGCTTGACTGAAGCTTTCTTT. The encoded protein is CASSYLGGLTEAFF.

This chain's CDR3 is CASSSREGNYEQYV. CDR3 nucleotide sequence: TGTGCCAGCAGCTCGCGGGAGGGCAACTACGAGCAGTACGTC. The chain carries TRBV13 and TRBJ2-7, with 9 bases matching TRBD2. V shed 4 bases, J shed 3 bases, and the junction held 4 bases outside the gene matches. The CDR3 loop spans 14 amino acids. The germline gives CDR1 PRHDT, CDR2 FYEKMQ (reference sequence).

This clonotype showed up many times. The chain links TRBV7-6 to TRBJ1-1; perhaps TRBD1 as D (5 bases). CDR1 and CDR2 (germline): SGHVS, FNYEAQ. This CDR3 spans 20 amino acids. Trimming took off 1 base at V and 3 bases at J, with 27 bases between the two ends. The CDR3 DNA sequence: TGTGCCAGCAGCTTAGACTATTCGGGTCCCCCGATTGGGGGGGACACTGAAGCTTTCTTT. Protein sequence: CASSLDYSGPPIGGDTEAFF.

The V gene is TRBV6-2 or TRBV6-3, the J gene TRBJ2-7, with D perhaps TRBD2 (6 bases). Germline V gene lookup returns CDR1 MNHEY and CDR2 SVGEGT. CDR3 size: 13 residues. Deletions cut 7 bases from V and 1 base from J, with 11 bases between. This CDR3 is CASIAAGSYEQYV. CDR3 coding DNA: TGTGCCAGCATCGCCGCGGGGTCCTACGAGCAGTACGTC.

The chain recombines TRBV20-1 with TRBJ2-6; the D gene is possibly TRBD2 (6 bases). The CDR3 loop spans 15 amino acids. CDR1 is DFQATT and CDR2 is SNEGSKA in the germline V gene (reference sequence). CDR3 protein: CASLGEVTGANVLTF. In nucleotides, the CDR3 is TGCGCATCCCTCGGGGAGGTAACTGGGGCCAACGTCCTGACTTTC.

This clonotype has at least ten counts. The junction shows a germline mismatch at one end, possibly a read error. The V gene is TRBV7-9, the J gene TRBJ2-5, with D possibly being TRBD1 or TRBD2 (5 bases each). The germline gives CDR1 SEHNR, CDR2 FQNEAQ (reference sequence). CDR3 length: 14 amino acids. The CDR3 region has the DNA TGTGCCAGCAGCCTCCCGGGACCAAGAGAGGCCCAGTACTTC. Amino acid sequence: CASSLPGPREAQYF.

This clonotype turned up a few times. CDR3 nucleotide sequence: TGTGCCAGCACCGGAACAGGGGAGCCTGAAGCTTTCTTT. This sequence encodes CASTGTGEPEAFF. The chain joins TRBV6-1 to TRBJ1-1; 7 nucleotides align to TRBD1. The CDR3 sequence is 13 residues long. Germline values: CDR1 MNHNS, CDR2 SASEGT. Trimming at V came to 7 bases and at J to 6 bases, leaving 8 bases not matched to a gene.

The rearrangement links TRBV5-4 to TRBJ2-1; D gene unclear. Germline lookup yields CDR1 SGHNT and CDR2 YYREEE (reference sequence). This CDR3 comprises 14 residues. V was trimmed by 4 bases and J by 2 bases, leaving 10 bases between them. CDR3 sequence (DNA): TGTGCCAGCAGCCTAGACATCACCTACAATGAGCAGTTCTTC. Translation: CASSLDITYNEQFF.

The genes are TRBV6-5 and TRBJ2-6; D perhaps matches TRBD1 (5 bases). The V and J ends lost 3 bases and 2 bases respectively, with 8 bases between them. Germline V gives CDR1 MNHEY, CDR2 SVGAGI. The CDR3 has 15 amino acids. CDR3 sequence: CASSYSTAGANVLTF. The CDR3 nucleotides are TGTGCCAGCAGTTATTCGACAGCTGGGGCCAACGTCCTGACTTTC.

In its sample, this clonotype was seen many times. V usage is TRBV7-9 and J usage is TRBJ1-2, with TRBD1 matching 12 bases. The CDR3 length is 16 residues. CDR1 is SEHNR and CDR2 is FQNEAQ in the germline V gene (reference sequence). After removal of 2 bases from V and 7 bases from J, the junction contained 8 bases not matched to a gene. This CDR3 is CASSLSWGQGASGYTF. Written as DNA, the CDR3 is TGTGCCAGCAGCTTAAGCTGGGGACAGGGGGCGAGTGGCTACACCTTC.

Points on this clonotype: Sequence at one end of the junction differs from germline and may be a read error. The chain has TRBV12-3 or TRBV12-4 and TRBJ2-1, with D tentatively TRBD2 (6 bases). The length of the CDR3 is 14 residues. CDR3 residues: CANSFGGGYNEQFF. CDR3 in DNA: TGTGCCAACAGTTTTGGGGGAGGCTACAATGAGCAGTTCTTC.

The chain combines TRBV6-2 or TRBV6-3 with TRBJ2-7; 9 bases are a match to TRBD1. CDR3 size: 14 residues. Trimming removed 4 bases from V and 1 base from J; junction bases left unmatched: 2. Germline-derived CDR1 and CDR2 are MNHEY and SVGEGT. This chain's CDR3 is CASSWDRVSYEQYV. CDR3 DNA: TGTGCCAGCAGTTGGGACAGGGTGTCCTACGAGCAGTACGTC.

CDR3 residues: CASSVQGPYNEQFF. CDR3 nucleotide sequence: TGTGCCAGCAGCGTACAGGGACCCTACAATGAGCAGTTCTTC. The chain combines TRBV9 with TRBJ2-1; D might be TRBD1 or TRBD2, each matching 5 bases. The germline CDR1 and CDR2 sequences are SGDLS and YYNGEE. Trimming pared 1 base from V and 2 bases from J, leaving 7 bases between. CDR3 length equals 14 residues.

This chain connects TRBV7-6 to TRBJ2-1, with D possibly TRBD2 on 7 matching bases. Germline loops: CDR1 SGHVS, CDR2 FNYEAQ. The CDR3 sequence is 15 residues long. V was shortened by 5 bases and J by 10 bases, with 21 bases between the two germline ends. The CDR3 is CASSPRGGGPVEQFF. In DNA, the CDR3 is TGTGCCAGCAGCCCCAGGGGCGGGGGCCCGGTAGAGCAGTTCTTC.

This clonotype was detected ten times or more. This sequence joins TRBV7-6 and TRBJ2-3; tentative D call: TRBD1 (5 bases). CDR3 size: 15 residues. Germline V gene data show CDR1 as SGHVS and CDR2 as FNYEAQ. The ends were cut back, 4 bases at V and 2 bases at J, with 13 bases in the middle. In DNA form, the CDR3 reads TGTGCCAGCAGCTCAGGTCGACAGACCACAGATACGCAGTATTTT. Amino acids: CASSSGRQTTDTQYF.

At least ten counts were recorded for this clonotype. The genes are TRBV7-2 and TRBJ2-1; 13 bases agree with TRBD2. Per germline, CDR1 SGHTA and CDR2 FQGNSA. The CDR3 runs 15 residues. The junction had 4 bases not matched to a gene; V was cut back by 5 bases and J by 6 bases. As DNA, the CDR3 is TGTGCCAGCAGCCCTACTAGCGGGGGGGGCAATGAGCAGTTCTTC. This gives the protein CASSPTSGGGNEQFF.

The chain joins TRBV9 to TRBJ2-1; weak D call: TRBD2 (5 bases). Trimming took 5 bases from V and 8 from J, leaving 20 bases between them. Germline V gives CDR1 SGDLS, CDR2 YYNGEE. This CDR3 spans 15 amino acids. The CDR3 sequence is CASRAVPLHVHEQFF. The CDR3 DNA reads TGTGCCAGCAGAGCGGTCCCATTACATGTCCATGAGCAGTTCTTC. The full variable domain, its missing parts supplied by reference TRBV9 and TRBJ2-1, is DSGVTQTPKHLITATGQRVTLRCSPRSGDLSVYWYQQSLDQGLQFLIQYYNGEERAKGNILERFSAQQFPDLHSELNLSSLELGDSALYFCASRAVPLHVHEQFFGPGTRLTVL.

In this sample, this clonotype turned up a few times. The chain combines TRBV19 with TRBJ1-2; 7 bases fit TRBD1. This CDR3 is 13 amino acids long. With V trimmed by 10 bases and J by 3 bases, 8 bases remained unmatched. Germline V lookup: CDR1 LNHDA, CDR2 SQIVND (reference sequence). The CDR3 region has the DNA TGTGCCACCCCCCGACAGGGCGACTATGGCTACACCTTC. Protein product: CATPRQGDYGYTF.

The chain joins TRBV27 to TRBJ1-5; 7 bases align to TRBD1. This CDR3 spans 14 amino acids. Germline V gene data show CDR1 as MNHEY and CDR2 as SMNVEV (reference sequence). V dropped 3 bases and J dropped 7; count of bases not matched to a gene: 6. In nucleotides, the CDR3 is TGTGCCAGCAGTTTTTCACAGGGGTTGCAGCCCCAGCATTTT. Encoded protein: CASSFSQGLQPQHF.

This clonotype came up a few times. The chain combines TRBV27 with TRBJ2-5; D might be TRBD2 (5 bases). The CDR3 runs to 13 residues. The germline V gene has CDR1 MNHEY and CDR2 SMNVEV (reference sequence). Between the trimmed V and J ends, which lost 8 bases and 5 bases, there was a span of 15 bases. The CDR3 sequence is CASGGLARETQYF. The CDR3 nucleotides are TGTGCCAGCGGCGGCCTAGCTCGGGAGACCCAGTACTTC.

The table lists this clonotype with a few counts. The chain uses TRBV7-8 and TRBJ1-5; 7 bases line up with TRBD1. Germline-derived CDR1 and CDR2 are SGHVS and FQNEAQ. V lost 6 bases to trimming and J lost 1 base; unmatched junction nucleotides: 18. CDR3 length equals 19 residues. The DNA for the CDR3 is TGTGCCAGCAGTCTAGACCGAGACAGGGAAGGAGTGAGCAATCAGCCCCAGCATTTT. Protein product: CASSLDRDREGVSNQPQHF.

CDR3 loop: CASNELEEAFF. In DNA, the CDR3 is TGTGCCAGCAACGAATTGGAGGAAGCTTTCTTT. The rearrangement joins TRBV5-5 to TRBJ1-1; no definite D call. Trimming cost V 6 bases and J 8 bases, with 11 bases left between them. The CDR3 runs to 11 residues. Germline V gives CDR1 SGHKS, CDR2 YYEKEE (reference sequence).